In this sample, the clone carrying this TCR beta chain turned up many times. Antigen: not known. Between the trimmed V and J ends, which lost 8 bases and 9 bases, there was a span of 12 bases. CDR3 length: 11 residues. From germline, CDR1 is SNHLY and CDR2 FYNNEI. This sample is part of a study of T cell repertoires in cytomegalovirus infection. Study information: Public TCR beta signatures marked donors with CMV infection and the matching HLA.

TCRdb ran MiXCR on the reads and lists one entry per CDR3 protein. The sample holds some 400,000 distinct CDR3 sequences; 15% to 20% are singletons and the top ten take 8.5% to 10%. Study results and limitations: In two of eight donors, the top clonotype was HLA-C-restricted CMV-specific.

The sequence derives from a human donor in good health (CMV status not recorded). Some clones in this sample may be carry-over from other donors' samples. V and J are TRBV2 and TRBJ2-3; D is unclear. Sequencing was done on a sample of PBMCs. CDR3 sequence: CASQGVGTQYF. The CDR3, as DNA: TGTGCCAGCCAAGGAGTCGGCACGCAGTATTTT.